Each of the 29 T cell receptor beta chains below was sequenced from the same sample in a study of T cell responses to AZD1222 COVID-19 vaccine. The protocol was immunoSEQ multiplex PCR, while the TCRdb copy is restricted to in-frame clones and leaves out a portion. The sample shows roughly 140,000 clones, 80% to 95% of them seen only once. The specimen comprised peripheral blood, sampled on day 0 of AZD1222 vaccination. These TCRs come from an adult in good health.

This chain connects TRBV9 to TRBJ2-1; possibly TRBD1 or TRBD2 for D (5 bases each). Germline V gene sequence: CDR1 SGDLS, CDR2 YYNGEE. V gave up 4 bases and J gave up 1 base, with 15 bases separating them. The CDR3 loop spans 16 amino acids. DNA of the CDR3: TGTGCCAGCAGCCCCAGGGAGAGGGTGTCCTACAATGAGCAGTTCTTC. Translated, it gives CASSPRERVSYNEQFF.

This chain's CDR3 is CASEEGETQYF. The CDR3 coding sequence is TGTGCCAGTGAGGAAGGGGAGACCCAGTACTTC. The genes are TRBV28 and TRBJ2-5; no clear D. The V gene's germline CDR1 is MDHEN and CDR2 SYDVKM. The CDR3 contains 11 residues. V was shortened by 9 bases and J by 5 bases, with 10 bases between the two germline ends.

The chain links TRBV15 to TRBJ1-4; D may be TRBD1 (5 bases). Germline lookup yields CDR1 LNHNV and CDR2 YYDKDF (reference sequence). The V end was cut by 6 bases, the J end by 4 bases, with 12 bases between. There are 14 residues in the CDR3. For the CDR3, the DNA is TGTGCCACCAGTGCAGGGCGTATTAATGAAAAACTGTTTTTT. Amino acids: CATSAGRINEKLFF.

The chain is built from TRBV30 and TRBJ1-5, with 7 bases identical to TRBD1. The CDR3 extends over 15 amino acids. V shed 2 bases, J shed 7 bases, and the junction held 11 bases outside the gene matches. CDR1 is GTSNPN and CDR2 is SVGIG in the germline V gene (reference sequence). In nucleotides, the CDR3 is TGTGCCTGGAGTCCCCGGGGGACAGCAAAACAGCCCCAGCATTTT. It is translated as CAWSPRGTAKQPQHF.

J is TRBJ1-2 and V is TRBV6-5, with D maybe TRBD1 (5 bases). V shed 2 bases and J shed 4 bases, with 5 bases lying between them. The CDR3 runs to 12 residues. Per germline, CDR1 MNHEY and CDR2 SVGAGI. As DNA, the CDR3 is TGTGCCAGCAGTTACGACAGCTATGGCTACACCTTC. Its protein is CASSYDSYGYTF.

The rearrangement links TRBV28 to TRBJ1-2; weak D call: TRBD1 (6 bases). This CDR3 has 16 residues. Germline V CDR1 and CDR2: MDHEN, SYDVKM. V was shortened by 7 bases and J by 0 bases, with 18 bases between the two germline ends. In DNA form, the CDR3 reads TGTGCCAGCATTCCCATGGACAGACCAACTAACTATGGCTACACCTTC. This encodes CASIPMDRPTNYGYTF.

This chain joins TRBV4-1 and TRBJ2-5; D is possibly TRBD2 (5 bases). This CDR3 spans 16 amino acids. Germline V gene lookup returns CDR1 MGHRA and CDR2 YSYEKL. Trimming took off 3 bases at V and 1 base at J, with 15 bases between the two ends. CDR3 amino acids: CASSQALVRTQETQYF. CDR3 bases: TGCGCCAGCAGCCAGGCACTAGTCAGAACCCAAGAGACCCAGTACTTC.

V is TRBV28 and J is TRBJ2-7; 7 nucleotides line up with TRBD1. The V gene's germline CDR1 is MDHEN and CDR2 SYDVKM. This CDR3 contains 16 residues. Unmatched junction bases numbered 10, after V lost 1 base and J lost 4 bases. CDR3 loop: CASSLSPGQNLYEQYF. The DNA of the CDR3 is TGTGCCAGCAGTTTATCCCCGGGACAGAATCTTTACGAGCAGTACTTC.

V gene TRBV5-1 combines with J gene TRBJ1-1, with TRBD1 identical over 9 bases. This CDR3 has 15 amino acids. From germline, CDR1 is SGHRS and CDR2 YFSETQ. Trimming took 5 bases from V and 0 from J; bases not matched to a gene: 5. The CDR3 coding sequence is TGCGCCAGCAGTTACACAGGGGGCATGAACACTGAAGCTTTCTTT. Translating it yields CASSYTGGMNTEAFF.

This chain joins TRBV14 and TRBJ1-2; D is uncertain. Trimming left V 0 bases short and J 8 bases short, with 13 bases between. From germline, CDR1 is SGHDN and CDR2 FVKESK. This CDR3 is 14 amino acids long. CDR3 in amino acids: CASSQDGYPIGYTF. In nucleotides, the CDR3 is TGTGCCAGCAGCCAAGATGGCTACCCCATAGGCTACACCTTC.

A few counts support this clone. The chain uses TRBV29-1 and TRBJ2-3, with 8 bases matching TRBD2. From germline, CDR1 is SQVTM and CDR2 ANQGSEA. V dropped 6 bases and J dropped 4; count of bases not matched to a gene: 15. CDR3 length equals 16 residues. The CDR3 DNA follows: TGCAGCGTCTGGAGCCGGACTAGCAGAGATGCAGATACGCAGTATTTT. This translates into CSVWSRTSRDADTQYF.

The CDR3 reads CASSEGARVGTIYF. The CDR3 DNA follows: TGTGCCAGCAGTGAAGGGGCCCGAGTAGGCACCATATATTTT. The genes are TRBV6-1 and TRBJ1-3; no reliable D call. CDR1 and CDR2 (germline): MNHNS, SASEGT. V was pared by 1 base and J by 9 bases, with 13 bases between. This CDR3 region has 14 residues.

The rearrangement uses TRBV2 and TRBJ2-5, with TRBD2 matching 7 bases. V lost 2 bases to trimming and J lost 5 bases; unmatched junction nucleotides: 8. The CDR3 sequence is 15 residues long. Germline V gives CDR1 SNHLY, CDR2 FYNNEI. The CDR3 region is CASSEMGGRAETQYF. As DNA, the CDR3 is TGTGCCAGCAGTGAAATGGGCGGGAGAGCGGAGACCCAGTACTTC.

The chain uses TRBV28 and TRBJ2-7, with 10 bases lining up with TRBD1. This CDR3 spans 14 amino acids. Germline CDR1 MDHEN, CDR2 SYDVKM. V lost 4 bases and J lost 6; bases outside the gene matches: 6. CDR3 sequence: CASSSGTGDFEQYF. The CDR3, as DNA: TGTGCCAGCAGTTCCGGGACAGGGGATTTCGAGCAGTACTTC.

The chain employs TRBV7-3 and TRBJ2-1; TRBD2 matches at 14 bases. The CDR3 has 16 residues. Per germline, CDR1 SGHTA and CDR2 FQGTGA. V trimming: 2 bases; J trimming: 8 bases; junction bases outside the gene matches: 5. This CDR3 reads CASSLGGLAGVYEQFF. CDR3 DNA sequence: TGTGCCAGCAGCTTAGGGGGACTAGCGGGAGTATATGAGCAGTTCTTC.

V usage is TRBV5-4 and J usage is TRBJ2-2, with a weak D call TRBD1 (5 bases). Germline CDR1 reads SGHNT; CDR2 reads YYREEE (reference sequence). The CDR3 spans 13 residues. Trimming removed 5 bases at V and 5 bases at J, with 10 bases between. The CDR3 sequence: CASSSTVTGELFF. The CDR3 DNA sequence: TGTGCCAGCAGTTCGACAGTTACCGGGGAGCTGTTTTTT.

The CDR3 DNA reads as TGCGCCAGCAGTGACCAAGGCAATGAGCAGTTCTTC. The encoded protein is CASSDQGNEQFF. The chain carries TRBV10-1 and TRBJ2-1; D is uncertain. The CDR3 is made up of 12 amino acids. Trimming pared 3 bases from V and 6 bases from J, leaving 6 bases between. The V gene's germline CDR1 is WNHNN and CDR2 SYGVQD (reference sequence).

On this clone itself: The sample has other DNA sequences that encode this CDR3 too. This chain uses TRBV30 with TRBJ1-5; D unresolved. This CDR3 spans 13 amino acids. The germline gives CDR1 GTSNPN, CDR2 SVGIG (reference sequence). V lost 0 bases and J lost 4, with 7 bases in between. The CDR3 sequence is CAWSVRGNQPQHF. The CDR3 DNA reads as TGTGCCTGGAGTGTACGGGGAAATCAGCCCCAGCATTTT.

This chain links TRBV9 with TRBJ2-7; TRBD2 agrees at 13 bases. This CDR3 is built from 16 residues. The V gene end was trimmed by 3 bases and the J gene end by 5 bases; junction bases not matched to a gene: 8. In germline, CDR1 is SGDLS, CDR2 YYNGEE. This CDR3 is CASSGIGLAGEDEQYF. The DNA for the CDR3 is TGTGCCAGCAGCGGTATTGGACTAGCGGGAGAGGACGAGCAGTACTTC.

The count of this clone is one. V gene TRBV28 combines with J gene TRBJ1-1; D gene unclear. This CDR3 spans 14 amino acids. Between the trimmed V and J ends, which lost 5 bases and 0 bases, there was a span of 10 bases. Germline loops: CDR1 MDHEN, CDR2 SYDVKM. CDR3 residues: CASSMTGMNTEAFF. CDR3 sequence (DNA): TGTGCCAGCAGTATGACGGGGATGAACACTGAAGCTTTCTTT.

V and J are TRBV16 and TRBJ1-2, with 9 bases identical to TRBD1. The ends lost 1 base at V and 7 bases at J; junction bases unmatched: 4. The germline V gene has CDR1 KGHSY and CDR2 FQNENV. The CDR3 extends over 14 amino acids. DNA for the CDR3: TGTGCCAGCAGCCAATGGGACAGGGCTGGTGGCTACACCTTC. It is translated as CASSQWDRAGGYTF.

As DNA, the CDR3 is TGTGCCAGCGGGGCTTTTTGGGGATATCAAAATTCACCCCTCCACTTT. It translates to CASGAFWGYQNSPLHF. This chain uses TRBV28 with TRBJ1-6; TRBD1 is a possible D gene (5 bases). V was shortened by 8 bases and J by 7 bases, with 21 bases between the two germline ends. The CDR3 runs to 16 residues. Germline V lookup: CDR1 MDHEN, CDR2 SYDVKM.

The chain couples TRBV7-8 to TRBJ1-1, with 10 positions matching TRBD1. Germline V lookup: CDR1 SGHVS, CDR2 FQNEAQ. V trimming: 1 base; J trimming: 3 bases; junction bases outside the gene matches: 5. The CDR3 sequence is 16 residues long. CDR3 in DNA: TGTGCCAGCAGCTTAGAAGACAGGGGGCCGGACACTGAAGCTTTCTTT. Encoded protein: CASSLEDRGPDTEAFF.

The chain joins TRBV6-5 to TRBJ1-5; D gene uncertain. The CDR3 consists of 15 residues. Germline V gene lookup returns CDR1 MNHEY and CDR2 SVGAGI. The germline V and J ends were trimmed by 8 bases and 6 bases, with 20 bases remaining between them. In nucleotides, the CDR3 is TGTGCCAGCTCGACGGGAGGGCTTTACGGTCAGCCCCAGCATTTT. It yields the protein CASSTGGLYGQPQHF.

The chain employs TRBV6-5 and TRBJ1-2, with D possibly matching TRBD1 (5 bases). Germline CDR1 and CDR2: MNHEY and SVGAGI. Trimming stripped 7 bases from V and 2 bases from J, with 17 bases between. The CDR3 covers 15 residues. The CDR3 DNA follows: TGTGCCAGCACCGAAGGGTTTGGGGGGAACTATGGCTACACCTTC. This codes for CASTEGFGGNYGYTF.

This clone appeared once. The rearrangement uses TRBV2 and TRBJ1-5, with D possibly TRBD1 on 6 matching bases. Trimming left V 4 bases short and J 8 bases short, with 18 bases between. The CDR3 covers 15 residues. Germline values: CDR1 SNHLY, CDR2 FYNNEI. CDR3 in amino acids: CASSGVGGQWEPQHF. The CDR3 DNA is TGTGCCAGCAGTGGAGTTGGGGGACAATGGGAGCCCCAGCATTTT.

The chain links TRBV3-1 (or the pseudogene TRBV3-2) to TRBJ2-3; 12 bases line up with TRBD2. Trimming took 4 bases from V and 0 from J; bases not matched to a gene: 2. CDR3 length: 16 amino acids. Germline CDR1 and CDR2: LGHDT and YNNKEL (reference sequence). CDR3 DNA sequence: TGTGCCAGCAGCCTAGGACTAGCGGGGAGCACAGATACGCAGTATTTT. Translating gives CASSLGLAGSTDTQYF.

This clone was observed at least ten times. The J gene is TRBJ1-6, the V gene TRBV6-5; D is ambiguous. This CDR3 comprises 15 residues. The germline gives CDR1 MNHEY, CDR2 SVGAGI. Deletions cut 6 bases from V and 7 bases from J, with 16 bases between. CDR3 DNA sequence: TGTGCCAGCAGCTCCACCCCGGGAACAAATTCACCCCTCCACTTT. Amino acid sequence: CASSSTPGTNSPLHF.

This CDR3 reads CASSLVSEQFF. DNA for the CDR3: TGTGCCAGCAGCTTAGTCAGTGAGCAGTTCTTC. The chain recombines TRBV7-9 with TRBJ2-1, with unresolved D. Per the germline V gene, CDR1 is SEHNR and CDR2 is FQNEAQ (reference sequence). This CDR3 has 11 residues. V lost 1 base to trimming and J lost 9 bases, with 4 bases between them.